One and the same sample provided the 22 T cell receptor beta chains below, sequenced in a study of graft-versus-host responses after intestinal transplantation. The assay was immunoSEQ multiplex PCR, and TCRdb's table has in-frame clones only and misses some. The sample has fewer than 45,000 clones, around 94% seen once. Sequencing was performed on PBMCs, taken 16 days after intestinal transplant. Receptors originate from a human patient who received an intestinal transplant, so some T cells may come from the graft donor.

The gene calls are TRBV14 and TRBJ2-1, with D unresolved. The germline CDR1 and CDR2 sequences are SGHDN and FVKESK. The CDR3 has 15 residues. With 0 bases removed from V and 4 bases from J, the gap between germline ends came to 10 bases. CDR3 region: CASSQDTQRYNEQFF. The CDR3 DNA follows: TGTGCCAGCAGCCAAGATACCCAGCGTTACAATGAGCAGTTCTTC. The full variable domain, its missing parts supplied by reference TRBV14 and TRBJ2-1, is EAGVTQFPSHSVIEKGQTVTLRCDPISGHDNLYWYRRVMGKEIKFLLHFVKESKQDESGMPNNRFLAERTGGTYSTLKVQPAELEDSGVYFCASSQDTQRYNEQFFGPGTRLTVL.

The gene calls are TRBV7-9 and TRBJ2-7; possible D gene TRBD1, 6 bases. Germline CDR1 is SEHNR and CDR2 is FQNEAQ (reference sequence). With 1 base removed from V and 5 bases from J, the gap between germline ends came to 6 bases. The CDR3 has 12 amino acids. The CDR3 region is CASSLDRDEQYF. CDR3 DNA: TGTGCCAGCAGCTTAGACAGGGACGAGCAGTACTTC.

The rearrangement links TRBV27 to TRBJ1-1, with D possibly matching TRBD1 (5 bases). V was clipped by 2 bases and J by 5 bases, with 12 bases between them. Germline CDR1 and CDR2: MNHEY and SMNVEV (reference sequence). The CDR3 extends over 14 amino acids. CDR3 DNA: TGTGCCAGCAGTTTACTGCGGGGCGGGACTGAAGCTTTCTTT. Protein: CASSLLRGGTEAFF.

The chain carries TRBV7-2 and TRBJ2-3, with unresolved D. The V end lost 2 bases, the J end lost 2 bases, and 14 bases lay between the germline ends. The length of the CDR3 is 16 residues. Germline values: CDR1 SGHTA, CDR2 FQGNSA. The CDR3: CASSLTPFPPTDTQYF. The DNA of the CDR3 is TGTGCCAGCAGCTTAACCCCGTTCCCACCCACAGATACGCAGTATTTT.

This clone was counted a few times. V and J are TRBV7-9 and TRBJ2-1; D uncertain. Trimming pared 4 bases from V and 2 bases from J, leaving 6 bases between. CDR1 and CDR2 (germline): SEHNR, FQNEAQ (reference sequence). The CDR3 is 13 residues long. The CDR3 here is CASSYDPYNEQFF. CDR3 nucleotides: TGTGCCAGCAGCTACGACCCCTACAATGAGCAGTTCTTC.

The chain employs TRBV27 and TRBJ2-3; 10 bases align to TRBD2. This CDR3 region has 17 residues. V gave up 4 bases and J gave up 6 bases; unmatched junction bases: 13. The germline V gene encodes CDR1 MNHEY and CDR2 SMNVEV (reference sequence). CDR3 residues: CASSSQTSGPRGDTQYF. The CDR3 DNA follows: TGTGCCAGCAGTTCCCAGACTAGCGGGCCCCGGGGGGATACGCAGTATTTT.

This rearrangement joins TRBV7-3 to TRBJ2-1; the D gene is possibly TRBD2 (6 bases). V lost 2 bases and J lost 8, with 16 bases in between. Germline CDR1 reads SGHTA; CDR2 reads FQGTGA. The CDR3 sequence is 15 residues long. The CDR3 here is CASSLGEGQRDEQFF. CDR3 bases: TGTGCCAGCAGCTTAGGTGAGGGTCAGCGGGATGAGCAGTTCTTC.

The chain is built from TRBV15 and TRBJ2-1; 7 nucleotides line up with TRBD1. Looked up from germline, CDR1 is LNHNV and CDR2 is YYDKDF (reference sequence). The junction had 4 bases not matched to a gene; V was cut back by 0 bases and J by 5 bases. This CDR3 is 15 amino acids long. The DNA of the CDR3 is TGTGCCACCAGCAGAGAAACAGGGGCCCACAATGAGCAGTTCTTC. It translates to CATSRETGAHNEQFF.

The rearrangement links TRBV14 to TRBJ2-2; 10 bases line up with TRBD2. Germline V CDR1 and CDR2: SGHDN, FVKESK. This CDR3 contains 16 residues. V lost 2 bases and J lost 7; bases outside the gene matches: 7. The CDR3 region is CASSQRLAGVSGELFF. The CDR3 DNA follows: TGTGCCAGCAGCCAAAGGCTAGCGGGAGTCAGCGGGGAGCTGTTTTTT.

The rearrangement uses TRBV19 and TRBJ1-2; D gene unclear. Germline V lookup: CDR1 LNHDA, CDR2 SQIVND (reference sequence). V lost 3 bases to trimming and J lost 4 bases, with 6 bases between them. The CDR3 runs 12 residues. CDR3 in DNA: TGTGCCAGTAGTATGGCCTCCTATGGCTACACCTTC. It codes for CASSMASYGYTF.

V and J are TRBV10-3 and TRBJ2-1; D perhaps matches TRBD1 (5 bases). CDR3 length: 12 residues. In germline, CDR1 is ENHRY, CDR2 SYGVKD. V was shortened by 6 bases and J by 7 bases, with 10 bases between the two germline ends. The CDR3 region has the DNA TGTGCCATCAGAGGCCAGGGAAATGAGCAGTTCTTC. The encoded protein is CAIRGQGNEQFF.

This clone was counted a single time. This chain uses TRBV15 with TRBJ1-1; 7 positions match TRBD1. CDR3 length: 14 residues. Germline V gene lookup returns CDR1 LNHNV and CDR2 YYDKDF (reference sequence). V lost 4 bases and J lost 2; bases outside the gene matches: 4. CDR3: CATSKGQINTEAFF. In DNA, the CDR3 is TGTGCCACCAGCAAGGGACAGATAAACACTGAAGCTTTCTTT.

The CDR3 DNA follows: TGTGCCAGCAGTTACTCGGCGGGCCGAACAGATACGCAGTATTTT. Translating gives CASSYSAGRTDTQYF. The chain uses TRBV6-5 and TRBJ2-3; D possibly corresponds to TRBD2 (5 bases). Per germline, CDR1 MNHEY and CDR2 SVGAGI. The CDR3 extends over 15 amino acids. Trimming removed 0 bases from V and 3 bases from J, with 10 bases in between.

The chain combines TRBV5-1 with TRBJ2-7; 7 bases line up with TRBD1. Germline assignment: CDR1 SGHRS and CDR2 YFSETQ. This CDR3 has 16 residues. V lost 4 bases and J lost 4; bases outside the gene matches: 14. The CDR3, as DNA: TGCGCCAGCAGCACTAGGACAGGCCTCCTGAGGTACGAGCAGTACTTC. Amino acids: CASSTRTGLLRYEQYF.

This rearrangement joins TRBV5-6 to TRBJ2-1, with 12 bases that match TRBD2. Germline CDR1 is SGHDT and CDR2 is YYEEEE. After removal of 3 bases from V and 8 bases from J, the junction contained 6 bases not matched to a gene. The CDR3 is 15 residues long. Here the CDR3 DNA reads TGTGCCAGCAGCTCTTCTAGCGGGAGGGTGCATGAGCAGTTCTTC. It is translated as CASSSSSGRVHEQFF.

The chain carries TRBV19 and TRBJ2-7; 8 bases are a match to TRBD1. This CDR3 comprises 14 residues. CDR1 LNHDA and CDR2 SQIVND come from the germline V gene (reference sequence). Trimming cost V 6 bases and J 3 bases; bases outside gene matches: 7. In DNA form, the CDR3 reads TGTGCCAGTAGCCCAGGGGGCTCCATCTACGAGCAGTACTTC. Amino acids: CASSPGGSIYEQYF.

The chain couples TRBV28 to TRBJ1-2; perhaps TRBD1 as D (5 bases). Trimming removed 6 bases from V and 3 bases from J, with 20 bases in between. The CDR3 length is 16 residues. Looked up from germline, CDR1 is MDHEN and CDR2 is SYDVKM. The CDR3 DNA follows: TGTGCCAGCAGACTAGCAGCTGGACATCGGGACTATGGCTACACCTTC. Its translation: CASRLAAGHRDYGYTF.

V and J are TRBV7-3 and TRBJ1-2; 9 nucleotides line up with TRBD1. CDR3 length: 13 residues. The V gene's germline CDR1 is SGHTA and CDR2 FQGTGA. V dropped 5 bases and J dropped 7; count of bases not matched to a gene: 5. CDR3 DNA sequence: TGTGCCAGCAGCCCCGGGACAGGGAGTGGCTACACCTTC. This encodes CASSPGTGSGYTF.

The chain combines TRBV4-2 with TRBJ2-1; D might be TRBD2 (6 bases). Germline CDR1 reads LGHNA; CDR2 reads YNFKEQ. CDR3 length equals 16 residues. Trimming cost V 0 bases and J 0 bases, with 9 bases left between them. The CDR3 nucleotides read TGTGCCAGCAGCCAAGAACGGGGGAGCTCCTACAATGAGCAGTTCTTC. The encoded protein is CASSQERGSSYNEQFF.

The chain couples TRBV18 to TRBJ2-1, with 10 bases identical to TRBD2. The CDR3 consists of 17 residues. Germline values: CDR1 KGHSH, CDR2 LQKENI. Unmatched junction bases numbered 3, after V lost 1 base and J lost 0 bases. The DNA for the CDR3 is TGTGCCAGCTCACCACTAGCGGGAGGTCCCTCCTACAATGAGCAGTTCTTC. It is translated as CASSPLAGGPSYNEQFF.

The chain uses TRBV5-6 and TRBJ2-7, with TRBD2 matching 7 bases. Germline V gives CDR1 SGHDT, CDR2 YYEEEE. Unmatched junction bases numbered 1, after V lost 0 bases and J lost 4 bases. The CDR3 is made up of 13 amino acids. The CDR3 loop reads CASSLVGGYEQYF. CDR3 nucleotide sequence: TGTGCCAGCAGCTTGGTCGGGGGGTACGAGCAGTACTTC.

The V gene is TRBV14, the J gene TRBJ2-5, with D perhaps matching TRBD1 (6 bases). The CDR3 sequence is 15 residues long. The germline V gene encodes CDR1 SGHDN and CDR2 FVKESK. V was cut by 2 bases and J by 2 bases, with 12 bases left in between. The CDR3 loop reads CASSQQGRYQETQYF. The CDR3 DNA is TGTGCCAGCAGCCAACAGGGGCGGTATCAAGAGACCCAGTACTTC. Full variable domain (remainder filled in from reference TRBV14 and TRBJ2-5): EAGVTQFPSHSVIEKGQTVTLRCDPISGHDNLYWYRRVMGKEIKFLLHFVKESKQDESGMPNNRFLAERTGGTYSTLKVQPAELEDSGVYFCASSQQGRYQETQYFGPGTRLLVL.